This paragraph reports one TCR beta chain. The ends lost 7 bases at V and 9 bases at J; junction bases unmatched: 3. Germline loops: CDR1 MNHEY, CDR2 SVGAGI. The CDR3 loop spans 13 amino acids. Repertoires were generated with immunoSEQ multiplex PCR, while TCRdb's copy carries only in-frame clones and drops some. The data contain 300,000 to 350,000 clones, approximately 87% of them singletons. These data belong to a study of blood T cell repertoires in COVID-19. The specimen was peripheral blood. The receptor's source is a woman aged 45-65 years with COVID-19, enrolled during active disease. V and J are TRBV6-5 and TRBJ1-6; 10 nucleotides align to TRBD1. The CDR3 protein is CASTTGGASPLHF. The CDR3 nucleotides are TGTGCCAGCACGACAGGGGGCGCTTCACCCCTCCACTTT.